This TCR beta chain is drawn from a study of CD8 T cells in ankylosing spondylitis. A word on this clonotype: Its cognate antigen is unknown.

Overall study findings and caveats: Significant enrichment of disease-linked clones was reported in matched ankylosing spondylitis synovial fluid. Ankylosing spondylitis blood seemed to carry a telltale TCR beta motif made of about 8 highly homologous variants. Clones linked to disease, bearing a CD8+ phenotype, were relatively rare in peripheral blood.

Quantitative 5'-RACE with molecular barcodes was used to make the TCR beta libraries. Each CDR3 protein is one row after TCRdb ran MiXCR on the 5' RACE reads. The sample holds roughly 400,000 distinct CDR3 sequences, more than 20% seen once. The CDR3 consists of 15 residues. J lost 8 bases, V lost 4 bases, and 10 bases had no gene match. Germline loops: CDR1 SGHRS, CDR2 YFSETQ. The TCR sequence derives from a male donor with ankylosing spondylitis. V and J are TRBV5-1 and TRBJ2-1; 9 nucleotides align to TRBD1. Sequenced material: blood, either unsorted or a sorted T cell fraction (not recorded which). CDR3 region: CASSPQGALEDEQFF. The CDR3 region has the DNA TGCGCCAGCAGCCCACAGGGGGCTCTTGAGGATGAGCAGTTCTTC.